This TCR beta chain is drawn from a study of PD-1 blockade in classical Hodgkin lymphoma. Study-level findings and limits: Whereas CD4+ TCR diversity had risen significantly by C4D1, CD8+ TCR diversity had not. Newly diagnosed patients had diversity similar to the baseline diversity of complete responders. TCR diversity at baseline was reported to be reduced in newly diagnosed patients relative to healthy donors.

Comment on this clone: Its antigen is currently unknown.

Documented time point: cycle 4 day 1 (C4D1), after less than 7 weeks of nivolumab. Relapses following autologous stem cell transplantation were seen in all patients, with brentuximab vedotin exposure varying. Only in-frame clones appear in the TCRdb table, and some are missing; sequencing was by immunoSEQ multiplex PCR. The sample gives about 64,000 clones, about 89% of which show up once; around a tenth is in the top ten. The sequencing here drew on peripheral blood mononuclear cells (PBMCs), taken before the fourth cycle of nivolumab. The sequence was collected from a human donor with classical Hodgkin lymphoma.

DNA for the CDR3: TGTGCCAGCAGTGGACAGTTGAACACTGAAGCTTTCTTT. The encoded protein is CASSGQLNTEAFF. The V and J genes are TRBV2 and TRBJ1-1; the D gene is possibly TRBD1 (5 bases). Trimming took off 4 bases at V and 0 bases at J, with 6 bases between the two ends. This CDR3 is 13 amino acids long. The germline CDR1 and CDR2 sequences are SNHLY and FYNNEI.